This T cell receptor beta chain derives from a study of blood T cells in healthy people across ages. Broader study findings: It was found that TCR beta diversity correlated strongly with the percentage of naive T cells. The long-lived group displayed more naive CD4+ cells, plus higher diversity, than the aged donors did. Diversity estimated from one million T cells was considered an underestimate.

CDR3 size: 15 residues. With 4 bases clipped from V and 4 bases from J, the junction kept 6 bases outside the gene matches. Germline CDR1 MGHRA, CDR2 YSYEKL. A second about 6 to 11 cycle PCR used barcoded and J-beta primers. From the 5' RACE reads, TCRdb called clonotypes with MiXCR, one entry per CDR3 protein. The sample carries some 1,500,000 distinct CDR3 sequences, about 45% recorded once. About this clonotype itself: As yet, its antigen is unknown.

The rearrangement links TRBV4-1 to TRBJ2-1, with 8 bases that match TRBD2. This receptor was taken from a woman aged 18-29 years in good health. The specimen sequenced was blood. CDR3 in amino acids: CASSPHGGDYNEQFF. CDR3 DNA sequence: TGCGCCAGCAGCCCTCACGGGGGGGATTACAATGAGCAGTTCTTC.